This T cell receptor beta chain was captured in a study of molecular identifiers for immune sequencing clone quantification. As for the study in general: Replicate experiments divided RNA from 20,000 or 100,000 naive CD8 cells into five parts and sequenced four.

This clonotype was seen at least ten times. TCRdb independently ran MiXCR on the PCR reads; one entry per CDR3 protein. The profile shows about 40,000 distinct CDR3 sequences, approximately 17% of them singletons. Germline V gene lookup returns CDR1 SGDLS and CDR2 YYNGEE. The CDR3 has 15 residues. Trimming left V 0 bases short and J 1 base short, with 8 bases between. This chain connects TRBV9 to TRBJ2-1; D gene ambiguous. Sample: naive CD8+ T cells from blood, with Jurkat cell RNA spiked in. Subset noted: FACS-sorted CD8+CD4-CCR7+CD45RA+ naive T cells. The TCR comes from a human donor in good health. Some libraries in this study had Jurkat cell RNA spiked in. CDR3 region: CASSVVGESYNEQFF. The CDR3 nucleotides are TGTGCCAGCAGCGTAGTAGGAGAATCCTACAATGAGCAGTTCTTC.